This T cell receptor (beta chain) comes out of a study of blood T cell repertoires in COVID-19 (dated by TCRdb to between 2020 and 2021). Regarding the research as a whole: Samples from collaborators originated in the United States, Italy and Spain and spanned both the acute and convalescent phases of COVID-19. The samples were drawn from two sources: the first 160 participants of the ongoing ImmuneRACE study, and 1,200 or so subjects contributed by 6 global collaborators. A freely available public database, intended as a resource for researchers studying the immune response to SARS-CoV-2, is where the repertoires were released. Deeply sampled blood TCRbeta repertoires from subjects exposed to, actively infected with, or recovered from COVID-19 were included in the dataset. Where available, HLA class I and class II types were obtained from metadata supplied by the sample provider rather than from assay-based typing. The prospective study material was composed of cDNA or gDNA derived from T cells, B-cell-depleted T cells, or PBMCs. Sample metadata almost always included a de-identified subject ID, COVID-19 status, age in years and sex. Results and caveats for the whole study, not just this receptor: How much clinical and demographic metadata was included differed by source and by participant, and the metadata was provided uncurated.

As to this clone: This receptor's antigen is unknown. No base-level quality is on record; no much larger clone is a single base apart.

Whole blood was collected in K2EDTA tubes by collaborating institutions according to the institutions' own protocols. For TCRbeta analysis, collaborator samples were shipped as frozen whole blood, as isolated PBMCs, or as DNA extracted from either sample type. TCRbeta CDR3 regions were amplified from genomic DNA by means of the immunoSEQ Assay, a bias-controlled multiplex PCR. The paper's data handling went like this. Within the assay, amplification of reference gene primers was used to estimate how many nucleated cells each sample contained. To quantify the absolute abundance of each unique TCRbeta CDR3 rearrangement, sequence reads were collapsed and filtered. For each sample, productive Simpson clonality was calculated by taking the square root of Simpson's diversity index across productive rearrangements. In its TCRdb copy, this immuneACCESS table keeps in-frame sequences only and misses some clones. Where compared with another copy, unresolved V genes explain less than half of these, and the others have no known cause. D and trimming come from the DNA, and the V and J calls and clone size come from that table. The sample table shows over 400,000 clones, and about nine tenths are seen once. The ten largest clones take up more than 1.4% of the sample.

The CDR3 holds 14 amino acids from the cysteine to the phenylalanine. Only the CDR3 DNA stays, 42 bases, in frame from base 1. Trimming leaves V shorter by 1 base and J shorter by 4 bases, with the junction holding 0 bases beyond the gene matches. The germline V gene encodes CDR1 LGHDT and CDR2 YNNKEL (reference sequence). The origin of this receptor is a woman aged 30 to 39 with active or convalescent COVID-19. Sample: peripheral blood. The rearranged chain carries TRBV3-1 (or the pseudogene TRBV3-2) and TRBJ1-2, and 10 junctional nucleotides match TRBD1. The CDR3 loop reads CASSQGDRGYGYTF. At the DNA level, the sequence is TGTGCCAGCAGCCAAGGGGACAGGGGCTATGGCTACACCTTC.